This passage covers 23 T cell receptor beta chains from one sample sequenced in a study of blood T cell repertoires in COVID-19. Repertoires were generated with immunoSEQ multiplex PCR, while TCRdb's copy carries only in-frame clones and drops some. The sample consists of over 350,000 clones, roughly 85% of them appearing once. Material for sequencing was peripheral blood. These receptors originate from a woman aged 25 to 45 with active or convalescent COVID-19.

In DNA, the CDR3 is TGTGCCAGCTCCCTATCGCCCAGCGGGGGGGCCTACGAGCAGTACTTC. It translates to CASSLSPSGGAYEQYF. This sequence joins TRBV18 and TRBJ2-7; 10 bases match TRBD2. Germline V lookup: CDR1 KGHSH, CDR2 LQKENI. The CDR3 runs 16 residues. V was clipped by 6 bases and J by 2 bases; unmatched bases: 10.

This chain links TRBV4-1 with TRBJ1-3, with 7 nucleotides matching TRBD1. The V gene's germline CDR1 is MGHRA and CDR2 YSYEKL. With V trimmed by 0 bases and J by 2 bases, 7 bases remained unmatched. The CDR3 is 17 residues long. The DNA of the CDR3 is TGCGCCAGCAGCCAAGATCTTCCGGACAGGACTGGAAACACCATATATTTT. This encodes CASSQDLPDRTGNTIYF.

The chain joins TRBV5-1 to TRBJ2-7; 10 positions agree with TRBD2. V lost 4 bases to trimming and J lost 4 bases; unmatched junction nucleotides: 14. CDR3 length: 17 residues. Germline V CDR1 and CDR2: SGHRS, YFSETQ. CDR3 DNA sequence: TGCGCCAGCAGCCCAATGGGCCCGACTAGCGGGCAATACGAGCAGTACTTC. This translates into CASSPMGPTSGQYEQYF. Full variable domain (remainder filled in from reference TRBV5-1 and TRBJ2-7): KAGVTQTPRYLIKTRGQQVTLSCSPISGHRSVSWYQQTPGQGLQFLFEYFSETQRNKGNFPGRFSGRQFSNSRSEMNVSTLELGDSALYLCASSPMGPTSGQYEQYFGPGTRLTVT.

The V call is TRBV27, the J call TRBJ1-6; D is ambiguous. Germline V gene data show CDR1 as MNHEY and CDR2 as SMNVEV (reference sequence). CDR3 size: 13 residues. V lost 0 bases and J lost 7, with 4 bases in between. CDR3 amino acids: CASSLSPNSPLHF. For the CDR3, the DNA is TGTGCCAGCAGTTTATCCCCGAATTCACCCCTCCACTTT.

V and J are TRBV5-1 and TRBJ1-1, with D perhaps TRBD1 (5 bases). V lost 0 bases and J 5 bases, leaving 17 bases between the germline ends. There are 16 residues in the CDR3. The germline V gene has CDR1 SGHRS and CDR2 YFSETQ. The CDR3: CASSLGSTGGGTEAFF. The CDR3 DNA sequence: TGCGCCAGCAGCTTGGGTTCTACGGGGGGTGGTACTGAAGCTTTCTTT.

This clone has just a few counts. V and J are TRBV24-1 and TRBJ1-3; 9 bases map to TRBD1. The CDR3 has 13 residues. The V gene's germline CDR1 is KGHDR and CDR2 SFDVKD. The V gene end was trimmed by 9 bases and the J gene end by 1 base; junction bases not matched to a gene: 0. CDR3 in amino acids: CATGTGSGNTIYF. Written as DNA, the CDR3 is TGTGCCACCGGGACAGGGTCTGGAAACACCATATATTTT.

This clone has only one observation. V usage is TRBV5-4 and J usage is TRBJ1-2, with D tentatively TRBD1 (6 bases). The CDR3 spans 16 residues. The germline CDR1 and CDR2 sequences are SGHNT and YYREEE (reference sequence). Trimming removed 2 bases at V and 4 bases at J, with 18 bases between. Here the CDR3 reads CASSFGTPLGRYGYTF. CDR3 sequence (DNA): TGTGCCAGCAGCTTCGGGACACCCCTTGGGCGCTATGGCTACACCTTC.

The V gene is TRBV5-1, the J gene TRBJ2-1; D remains unclear. The CDR3 is 16 amino acids. CDR1 SGHRS and CDR2 YFSETQ come from the germline V gene. V was shortened by 4 bases and J by 8 bases, with 22 bases between the two germline ends. The DNA of the CDR3 is TGCGCCAGCAGCGCGGAGACGGATGTTATCTCATATGAGCAGTTCTTC. As protein: CASSAETDVISYEQFF.

The DNA for the CDR3 is TGTGCCAGCAGCCAAGAAGTAGCTTCGTACCAAGAGACCCAGTACTTC. This codes for CASSQEVASYQETQYF. The chain uses TRBV11-2 and TRBJ2-5; D not certain. Germline V gene lookup returns CDR1 SGHAT and CDR2 FQNNGV. This CDR3 region has 16 residues. V was cut by 5 bases and J by 0 bases, with 16 bases left in between. Filled out from reference TRBV11-2 and TRBJ2-5, the complete variable domain reads EAGVAQSPRYKIIEKRQSVAFWCNPISGHATLYWYQQILGQGPKLLIQFQNNGVVDDSQLPKDRFSAERLKGVDSTLKIQPAKLEDSAVYLCASSQEVASYQETQYFGPGTRLLVL.

The chain uses TRBV6-5 and TRBJ2-7; 7 bases line up with TRBD1. CDR1 and CDR2 (germline): MNHEY, SVGAGI. Germline trimming cut 6 bases from V and 1 base from J; bases unmatched to any gene: 6. CDR3 size: 14 residues. CDR3 nucleotides: TGTGCCAGCAGCTCCCCGACAGGGTCCTACGAGCAGTACTTC. Amino acids: CASSSPTGSYEQYF.

The chain employs TRBV5-1 and TRBJ2-7, with D perhaps TRBD2 (6 bases). V gave up 3 bases and J gave up 5 bases, with 18 bases separating them. CDR3 length: 15 residues. Germline V gene data show CDR1 as SGHRS and CDR2 as YFSETQ. CDR3 sequence: CASSSYQGGVHEQYF. The CDR3 DNA sequence: TGCGCCAGCAGCTCTTACCAGGGAGGAGTACACGAGCAGTACTTC.

The chain carries TRBV12-3 or TRBV12-4 and TRBJ2-5, with D uncertain. Trimming stripped 7 bases from V and 1 base from J, with 10 bases between. The length of the CDR3 is 13 residues. The CDR3 reads CASTPVVQETQYF. DNA of the CDR3: TGTGCCAGCACCCCGGTAGTCCAAGAGACCCAGTACTTC.

This sequence joins TRBV9 and TRBJ2-7; 11 bases match TRBD2. CDR3 length: 14 amino acids. Per the germline V gene, CDR1 is SGDLS and CDR2 is YYNGEE. The V segment lost 2 bases and the J segment 3 bases; nucleotides outside the gene matches: 1. This CDR3 is CASSVTSGSYEQYF. CDR3 nucleotides: TGTGCCAGCAGCGTTACTAGCGGGAGCTACGAGCAGTACTTC.

The J gene is TRBJ1-2, the V gene TRBV3-1 (or the pseudogene TRBV3-2); 8 nucleotides agree with TRBD1. The CDR3 is made up of 15 amino acids. In germline, CDR1 is LGHDT, CDR2 YNNKEL (reference sequence). V gave up 5 bases and J gave up 3 bases; unmatched junction bases: 8. Here the CDR3 reads CASSIRGTGDYGYTF. The DNA of the CDR3 is TGTGCCAGCAGCATACGGGGGACAGGTGACTATGGCTACACCTTC.

The table lists this clone with a few counts. The rearrangement joins TRBV19 to TRBJ1-1; no reliable D call. Trimming removed 3 bases from V and 4 bases from J, with 12 bases in between. This CDR3 has 14 amino acids. Germline V gene lookup returns CDR1 LNHDA and CDR2 SQIVND (reference sequence). CDR3 coding DNA: TGTGCCAGTAGTATGTCCCCTACGGGCACTGAAGCTTTCTTT. Translation: CASSMSPTGTEAFF.

The gene calls are TRBV7-2 and TRBJ1-1; D gene unclear. CDR3 length equals 12 residues. Trimming stripped 0 bases from V and 12 bases from J, with 11 bases between. Germline V gene lookup returns CDR1 SGHTA and CDR2 FQGNSA. CDR3 nucleotides: TGTGCCAGCAGCTTAGCGTACTTTTCAACTTTCTTT. Its translation is CASSLAYFSTFF.

The J gene is TRBJ2-1, the V gene TRBV18; no clear D. This CDR3 is 15 amino acids long. V was clipped by 2 bases and J by 7 bases, with 15 bases between them. The germline CDR1 and CDR2 sequences are KGHSH and LQKENI. The CDR3 sequence: CASSPAAVRGNEQFF. Written as DNA, the CDR3 is TGTGCCAGCTCACCAGCGGCAGTTCGTGGGAATGAGCAGTTCTTC.

The chain carries TRBV6-5 and TRBJ1-6; D may be TRBD1 (5 bases). This CDR3 comprises 14 residues. Trimming pared 2 bases from V and 14 bases from J, leaving 16 bases between. Looked up from germline, CDR1 is MNHEY and CDR2 is SVGAGI. CDR3 in amino acids: CASSYRGFGSALHF. The CDR3 region has the DNA TGTGCCAGCAGTTACAGGGGTTTCGGGTCGGCCCTCCACTTT.

V usage is TRBV7-2 and J usage is TRBJ1-2, with TRBD1 as a possible D gene (5 bases). Germline V lookup: CDR1 SGHTA, CDR2 FQGNSA. Trimming pared 5 bases from V and 4 bases from J, leaving 20 bases between. The CDR3 has 16 amino acids. In nucleotides, the CDR3 is TGTGCCAGCAGCCGTTGGCTCCGGGACTGGGTCTATGGCTACACCTTC. Amino acids: CASSRWLRDWVYGYTF.

The V and J genes are TRBV19 and TRBJ1-2; D is perhaps TRBD1 (6 bases). This CDR3 is 13 amino acids long. Germline V gives CDR1 LNHDA, CDR2 SQIVND (reference sequence). V was trimmed by 6 bases and J by 2 bases, leaving 10 bases between them. CDR3 sequence reads: CASRRGNNYGYTF. The CDR3 DNA reads TGTGCCAGTAGGAGGGGGAACAACTATGGCTACACCTTC.

This chain's CDR3 is CASSDPGGAEEQYF. The CDR3 coding sequence is TGTGCCAGCAGTGACCCGGGGGGGGCGGAGGAGCAGTACTTC. The J gene is TRBJ2-7, the V gene TRBV2; 8 nucleotides line up with TRBD2. The CDR3 has 14 residues. V gave up 3 bases and J gave up 7 bases; unmatched junction bases: 8. Germline CDR1 SNHLY, CDR2 FYNNEI.

This clone was seen only once. The V and J genes are TRBV27 and TRBJ1-4; 8 bases fit TRBD1. The CDR3 runs 17 residues. Losses at the gene ends were 6 bases for V and 8 bases for J; bases not matched to a gene: 17. Germline loops: CDR1 MNHEY, CDR2 SMNVEV (reference sequence). The CDR3 nucleotides are TGTGCCAGCAGGGGATCCAGGGGGCTGGTTAGTGGGGAAAAACTGTTTTTT. It codes for CASRGSRGLVSGEKLFF.

The chain employs TRBV19 and TRBJ2-7, with 10 nucleotides matching TRBD1. The germline CDR1 and CDR2 sequences are LNHDA and SQIVND (reference sequence). After removal of 6 bases from V and 6 bases from J, the junction contained 2 bases not matched to a gene. This CDR3 is built from 12 residues. The CDR3 DNA sequence: TGTGCCAGTAGGGGACAGGGGTCCGAGCAGTACTTC. It is translated as CASRGQGSEQYF.